The 26 T cell receptor beta chains below were found in one sample sequenced in a study of CD8+CD57+ T cells in acquired aplastic anemia listed by TCRdb under 2018. Sequenced using an Illumina HiSeq 2000. Genomic DNA was used as template for profiling of TCR beta VDJ combinations and CDR3 sequences. TCRdb took the public reads, trimmed them with fastp at Q25, ran MiXCR for clone calling and kept in-frame beta chains. Merged by CDR3 protein, the rows form single entries marked with the most common genes and DNA. The sample table holds some 190,000 distinct CDR3 sequences, of which approximately 49% were seen once. In total, the top ten clones hold about 16% of the sample. Sequencing was performed on sorted CD4+, CD8+, or CD8+CD57+ T cells (not recorded which) from PBMCs. The receptors derive from a human donor in good health, serving as a control.

The gene calls are TRBV12-5 and TRBJ1-5; D remains unclear. The V end lost 3 bases, the J end lost 2 bases, and 5 bases lay between the germline ends. CDR1 and CDR2 from the germline V gene are LGHNT and FRNRAP. The CDR3 sequence is 13 residues long. The CDR3, as DNA: TGTGCTAGTGGTTTCCTGGGCAATCAGCCCCAGCATTTT. This encodes CASGFLGNQPQHF.

This clonotype has at least ten counts. The V call is TRBV5-1, the J call TRBJ1-2; possible D gene TRBD1, 5 bases. Trimming left V 1 base short and J 2 bases short, with 9 bases between. Germline CDR1 and CDR2: SGHRS and YFSETQ. This CDR3 region has 14 residues. CDR3 nucleotides: TGCGCCAGCAGCTTGCCCGACAGAAACTATGGCTACACCTTC. This encodes CASSLPDRNYGYTF. The whole variable domain, remainder taken from reference TRBV5-1 and TRBJ1-2, is KAGVTQTPRYLIKTRGQQVTLSCSPISGHRSVSWYQQTPGQGLQFLFEYFSETQRNKGNFPGRFSGRQFSNSRSEMNVSTLELGDSALYLCASSLPDRNYGYTFGSGTRLTVV.

The chain has TRBV7-9 and TRBJ1-6; D is uncertain. CDR1 and CDR2 (germline): SEHNR, FQNEAQ (reference sequence). Trimming took off 6 bases at V and 7 bases at J, with 10 bases between the two ends. The CDR3 has 13 amino acids. CDR3 DNA sequence: TGTGCCAGCAGTGAATTGGGGAATTCACCCCTCCACTTT. Its translation is CASSELGNSPLHF.

The table lists this clonotype with many counts. The rearrangement uses TRBV7-2 and TRBJ1-6; D is uncertain. The CDR3 contains 18 residues. V lost 0 bases to trimming and J lost 0 bases, with 12 bases between them. The germline CDR1 and CDR2 sequences are SGHTA and FQGNSA. The CDR3: CASSLAQTRSSYNSPLHF. In nucleotides, the CDR3 is TGTGCCAGCAGCTTAGCACAGACCAGAAGCTCCTATAATTCACCCCTCCACTTT.

This clonotype was seen ten or more times. The chain couples TRBV12-3 or TRBV12-4 to TRBJ2-3; D ambiguous. Deletions cut 3 bases from V and 5 bases from J, with 6 bases between. This CDR3 comprises 12 residues. The CDR3 reads CASSFLGDTQYF. DNA for the CDR3: TGTGCCAGCAGTTTTCTAGGAGATACGCAGTATTTT.

The chain carries TRBV6-4 and TRBJ2-3; TRBD2 aligns across 9 bases. V lost 2 bases and J lost 0; bases outside the gene matches: 3. Germline V CDR1 and CDR2: MRHNA, SNTAGT. This CDR3 is 16 amino acids long. The CDR3 loop is CASSDEAGGSTDTQYF. In DNA form, the CDR3 reads TGTGCCAGCAGTGACGAAGCGGGAGGAAGCACAGATACGCAGTATTTT.

This sequence joins TRBV14 and TRBJ1-6, with D unresolved. The CDR3 covers 13 residues. CDR1 is SGHDN and CDR2 is FVKESK in the germline V gene. The V end lost 1 base, the J end lost 7 bases, and 5 bases lay between the germline ends. The CDR3 DNA reads TGTGCCAGCAGCCAAGTGGCAAATTCACCCCTCCACTTT. Amino acid sequence: CASSQVANSPLHF.

This clonotype was detected once. The gene calls are TRBV9 and TRBJ1-3; D gene ambiguous. The CDR3 spans 14 residues. Per germline, CDR1 SGDLS and CDR2 YYNGEE. Trimming took off 0 bases at V and 0 bases at J, with 4 bases between the two ends. For the CDR3, the DNA is TGTGCCAGCAGCGTAGCCCGCTCTGGAAACACCATATATTTT. It encodes CASSVARSGNTIYF.

This clonotype was seen at least ten times. The chain recombines TRBV20-1 with TRBJ2-2, with D possibly being TRBD1 (6 bases). V was clipped by 0 bases and J by 4 bases, with 12 bases between them. This CDR3 has 15 residues. Germline V gene lookup returns CDR1 DFQATT and CDR2 SNEGSKA (reference sequence). The CDR3 here is CSARDRQGSTGELFF. For the CDR3, the DNA is TGCAGTGCTAGAGATAGGCAGGGGTCCACCGGGGAGCTGTTTTTT.

This clonotype has at least ten counts. The chain recombines TRBV28 with TRBJ1-2; D is unresolved. Germline CDR1 and CDR2: MDHEN and SYDVKM. V dropped 5 bases and J dropped 4 bases, with 8 bases sitting between them. The CDR3 runs 12 residues. In DNA form, the CDR3 reads TGTGCCAGCAGTCTTCAGCCCTATGGCTACACCTTC. It yields the protein CASSLQPYGYTF.

This clonotype was recorded at least ten times. DNA of the CDR3: TGTGCCAGCAGTGAAGCGTTGACTGGGGCCAACGTCCTGACTTTC. This gives the protein CASSEALTGANVLTF. J is TRBJ2-6 and V is TRBV6-1; no reliable D call. Germline V gene data show CDR1 as MNHNS and CDR2 as SASEGT. The CDR3 consists of 15 residues. V gave up 0 bases and J gave up 2 bases, with 5 bases separating them.

The CDR3 is CASSRGPREQYF. DNA for the CDR3: TGTGCCAGCAGCCGCGGGCCCCGCGAGCAGTACTTC. The chain joins TRBV7-2 to TRBJ2-7, with D possibly TRBD2 on 5 matching bases. The CDR3 is 12 residues long. From germline, CDR1 is SGHTA and CDR2 FQGNSA. Trimming removed 5 bases at V and 6 bases at J, with 11 bases between. Full variable domain (remainder filled in from reference TRBV7-2 and TRBJ2-7): GAGVSQSPSNKVTEKGKDVELRCDPISGHTALYWYRQSLGQGLEFLIYFQGNSAPDKSGLPSDRFSAERTGGSVSTLTIQRTQQEDSAVYLCASSRGPREQYFGPGTRLTVT.

This clonotype was observed many times. The gene calls are TRBV4-3 and TRBJ2-3; the match to TRBD1 covers 9 bases. Per the germline V gene, CDR1 is LGHNA and CDR2 is YSLEER. CDR3 length equals 17 residues. The J segment lost 5 bases and the V segment lost 4 bases, leaving 13 bases of the junction unmatched. The CDR3 is CASSRTGGTKTGDTQYF. DNA for the CDR3: TGCGCCAGCAGCCGAACAGGGGGCACAAAAACAGGAGATACGCAGTATTTT.

This clonotype occurred many times. V usage is TRBV20-1 and J usage is TRBJ1-2; D not resolved. This CDR3 contains 12 residues. The V gene's germline CDR1 is DFQATT and CDR2 SNEGSKA (reference sequence). The V end lost 5 bases, the J end lost 2 bases, and 9 bases lay between the germline ends. The CDR3 DNA reads as TGCAGTGCTCCAGGACCAAACTATGGCTACACCTTC. Translation gives CSAPGPNYGYTF.

This clonotype was detected ten times or more. The chain recombines TRBV6-1 with TRBJ2-5; possibly TRBD1 for D (5 bases). V was clipped by 6 bases and J by 4 bases, with 21 bases between them. Germline V gene data show CDR1 as MNHNS and CDR2 as SASEGT. The CDR3 spans 16 residues. The CDR3 nucleotides read TGTGCCAGCAGAACAAACAGGTACATGCGTGGAGAGACCCAGTACTTC. Translating it yields CASRTNRYMRGETQYF.

This rearrangement joins TRBV9 to TRBJ2-1; tentative D call: TRBD2 (6 bases). This CDR3 comprises 16 residues. Germline loops: CDR1 SGDLS, CDR2 YYNGEE. V was shortened by 0 bases and J by 0 bases, with 10 bases between the two germline ends. CDR3 in amino acids: CASSVVGGSSYNEQFF. The CDR3 DNA sequence: TGTGCCAGCAGCGTAGTGGGGGGTAGCTCCTACAATGAGCAGTTCTTC.

Points on this clonotype: A much more abundant neighbour one base away suggests this may be a read error. The chain joins TRBV5-6 to TRBJ2-5, with a weak D call TRBD2 (6 bases). Trimming removed 2 bases from V and 2 bases from J, with 13 bases in between. CDR1 is SGHDT and CDR2 is YYEEEE in the germline V gene. The CDR3 covers 15 residues. CDR3 loop: CASSFALATQETQYF. CDR3 nucleotide sequence: TGTGCCAGCAGCTTTGCGCTAGCGACACAAGAGACCCAGTACTTC.

V usage is TRBV6-5 and J usage is TRBJ2-7; 10 bases agree with TRBD1. Unmatched junction bases numbered 9, after V lost 7 bases and J lost 6 bases. The CDR3 is 14 residues long. CDR1 MNHEY and CDR2 SVGAGI come from the germline V gene. The CDR3 is CASNRRTGGREQYF. The CDR3 DNA sequence: TGTGCCAGCAACCGGAGGACAGGGGGACGCGAGCAGTACTTC.

This clonotype has a handful of counts. This chain connects TRBV15 to TRBJ2-7; D call uncertain. Germline-derived CDR1 and CDR2 are LNHNV and YYDKDF (reference sequence). This CDR3 spans 14 amino acids. V was pared by 3 bases and J by 3 bases, with 12 bases between. The CDR3 coding sequence is TGTGCCACCAGCAGGGGTAACGGAATCTACGAGCAGTACTTC. Its translation: CATSRGNGIYEQYF. The entire variable domain, with the rest obtained from reference TRBV15 and TRBJ2-7, is as follows: DAMVIQNPRYQVTQFGKPVTLSCSQTLNHNVMYWYQQKSSQAPKLLFHYYDKDFNNEADTPDNFQSRRPNTSFCFLDIRSPGLGDTAMYLCATSRGNGIYEQYFGPGTRLTVT.

The chain combines TRBV5-1 with TRBJ1-1, with a weak D call TRBD1 (6 bases). V dropped 5 bases and J dropped 11 bases, with 19 bases sitting between them. The CDR3 runs 13 residues. Germline V gives CDR1 SGHRS, CDR2 YFSETQ. The CDR3 sequence is CASRGPHREGAFF. CDR3 sequence (DNA): TGCGCCAGCAGGGGACCACACAGGGAGGGGGCTTTCTTT.

The gene calls are TRBV18 and TRBJ2-2; D is undetermined. The CDR3 covers 16 residues. V was cut by 3 bases and J by 0 bases, with 11 bases left in between. The germline V gene has CDR1 KGHSH and CDR2 LQKENI. DNA for the CDR3: TGTGCCAGCTCACCGGGTCGTCTCACGAACACCGGGGAGCTGTTTTTT. This codes for CASSPGRLTNTGELFF.

The chain carries TRBV5-1 and TRBJ2-7; 9 bases fit TRBD1. Trimming cost V 4 bases and J 3 bases; bases outside gene matches: 2. There are 13 residues in the CDR3. Germline CDR1 SGHRS, CDR2 YFSETQ. CDR3: CASSRDRVYEQYF. Written as DNA, the CDR3 is TGCGCCAGCAGCAGGGACAGGGTCTACGAGCAGTACTTC.

Comments on this clonotype: A junction boundary mismatches the germline segment, possibly from a read error. The rearrangement links TRBV7-2 to TRBJ2-7; unclear D gene. This CDR3 comprises 13 residues. Germline assignment: CDR1 SGHTA and CDR2 FQGNSA. The CDR3 region is CASSQVVGIEQYF. CDR3 coding DNA: TGCGCCAGCAGCCAAGTGGTTGGGATCGAGCAGTACTTC.

This clonotype was seen a single time. The J gene is TRBJ2-3, the V gene TRBV6-4; 8 bases line up with TRBD1. The CDR3 is made up of 16 amino acids. V lost 0 bases to trimming and J lost 2 bases; unmatched junction nucleotides: 4. The V gene's germline CDR1 is MRHNA and CDR2 SNTAGT. In nucleotides, the CDR3 is TGTGCCAGCAGTGACTCTGGGCAGGGGGCCACAGATACGCAGTATTTT. It encodes CASSDSGQGATDTQYF.

As concerns this clonotype: No conserved phenylalanine or tryptophan is present at the end of the CDR3, so a read error is the likely explanation. The rearrangement uses TRBV30 and TRBJ2-7; D may be TRBD2 (6 bases). This CDR3 has 11 residues. Germline-derived CDR1 and CDR2 are GTSNPN and SVGIG (reference sequence). The CDR3 loop is CAIGRPYEQYL. The CDR3 nucleotides are TGTGCAATCGGGAGACCCTACGAGCAGTACCTC.

This clonotype has just one count. The chain recombines TRBV20-1 with TRBJ2-3; weak D call: TRBD1 (5 bases). From germline, CDR1 is DFQATT and CDR2 SNEGSKA (reference sequence). Trimming cost V 1 base and J 4 bases, with 9 bases left between them. This CDR3 comprises 13 residues. In DNA form, the CDR3 reads TGCAGTGCTAGAGCAGGGTACGCAGATACGCAGTATTTT. Its translation is CSARAGYADTQYF.